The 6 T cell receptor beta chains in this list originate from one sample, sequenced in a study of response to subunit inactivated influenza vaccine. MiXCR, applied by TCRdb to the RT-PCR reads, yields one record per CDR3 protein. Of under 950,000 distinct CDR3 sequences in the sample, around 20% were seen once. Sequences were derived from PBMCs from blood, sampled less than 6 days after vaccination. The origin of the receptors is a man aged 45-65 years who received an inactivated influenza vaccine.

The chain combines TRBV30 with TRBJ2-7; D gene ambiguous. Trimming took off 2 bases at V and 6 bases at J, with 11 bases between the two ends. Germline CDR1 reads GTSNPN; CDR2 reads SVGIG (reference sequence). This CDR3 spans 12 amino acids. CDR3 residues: CAWSPGLLEQYF. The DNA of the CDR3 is TGTGCCTGGAGTCCCGGGCTCCTCGAGCAGTACTTC.

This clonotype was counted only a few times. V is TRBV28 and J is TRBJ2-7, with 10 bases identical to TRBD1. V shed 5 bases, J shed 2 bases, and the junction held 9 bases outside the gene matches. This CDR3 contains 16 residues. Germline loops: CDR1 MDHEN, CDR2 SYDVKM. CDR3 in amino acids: CASSAPGTGVAYEQYF. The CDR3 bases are TGTGCCAGCAGTGCTCCCGGGACAGGGGTCGCCTACGAGCAGTACTTC.

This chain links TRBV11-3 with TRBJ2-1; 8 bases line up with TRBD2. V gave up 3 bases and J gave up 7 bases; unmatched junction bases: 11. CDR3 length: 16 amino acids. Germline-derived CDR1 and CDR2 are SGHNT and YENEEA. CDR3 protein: CASSFSSGGPSNEQFF. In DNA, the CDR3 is TGTGCCAGCAGCTTTTCGAGCGGGGGCCCTTCAAATGAGCAGTTCTTC.

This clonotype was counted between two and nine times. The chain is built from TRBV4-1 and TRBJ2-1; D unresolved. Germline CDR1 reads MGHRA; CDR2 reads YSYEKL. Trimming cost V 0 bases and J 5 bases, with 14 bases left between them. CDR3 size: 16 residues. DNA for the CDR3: TGCGCCAGCAGCCAAGATAGGGCTAGATCTCACAATGAGCAGTTCTTC. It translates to CASSQDRARSHNEQFF.

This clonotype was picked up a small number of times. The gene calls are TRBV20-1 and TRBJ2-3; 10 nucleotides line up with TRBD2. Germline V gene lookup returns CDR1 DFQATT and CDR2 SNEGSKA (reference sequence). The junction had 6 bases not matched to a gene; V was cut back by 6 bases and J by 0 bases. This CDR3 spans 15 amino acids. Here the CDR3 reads CSASGLAESTDTQYF. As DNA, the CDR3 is TGCAGTGCGAGTGGACTAGCGGAAAGCACAGATACGCAGTATTTT.

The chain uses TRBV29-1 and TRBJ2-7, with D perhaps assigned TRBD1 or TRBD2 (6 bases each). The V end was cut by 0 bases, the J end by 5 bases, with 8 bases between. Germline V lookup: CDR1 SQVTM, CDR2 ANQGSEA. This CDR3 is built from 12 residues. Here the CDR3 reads CSVEEGGDEQYF. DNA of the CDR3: TGCAGCGTTGAAGAGGGGGGCGACGAGCAGTACTTC.